A single sample is the source of the 17 T cell receptor beta chains below, sequenced in a study of cytomegalovirus exposure and HLA in healthy donors. 60 Vbeta and 13 Jbeta primers were used in PCR. Sequenced by immunoSEQ multiplex PCR; TCRdb stores in-frame clones only, minus some. Here the sample spans about 140,000 clones, around 80% being singletons. Sequencing was carried out using PBMCs. These receptors came from a man between 35 and 55 years old in good health and CMV-seronegative.

The chain recombines TRBV7-2 with TRBJ2-7, with 8 bases matching TRBD1. Trimming cost V 1 base and J 9 bases; bases outside gene matches: 14. CDR3 length equals 16 residues. The V gene's germline CDR1 is SGHTA and CDR2 FQGNSA. Here the CDR3 reads CASSLGPSSGGGVQYF. The DNA for the CDR3 is TGTGCCAGCAGCTTAGGACCCTCCTCAGGGGGCGGGGTGCAGTACTTC.

The chain recombines TRBV7-7 with TRBJ2-5; 8 bases are a match to TRBD2. This CDR3 is 15 amino acids long. Per germline, CDR1 SSHAT and CDR2 FNYEAQ (reference sequence). The junction had 5 bases not matched to a gene; V was cut back by 5 bases and J by 0 bases. CDR3 nucleotides: TGTGCCAGCAGCAAGTTCGGGGGGGACCAAGAGACCCAGTACTTC. This encodes CASSKFGGDQETQYF.

The V and J genes are TRBV7-6 and TRBJ2-5, with 9 nucleotides matching TRBD1. The CDR3 has 17 amino acids. The trim removed 6 bases at V and 4 bases at J, leaving 15 bases unmatched. Germline loops: CDR1 SGHVS, CDR2 FNYEAQ. CDR3 DNA sequence: TGTGCCAGCAGGCCGAAACCCGGGGACAGGGAGCGAGAGACCCAGTACTTC. This encodes CASRPKPGDRERETQYF.

This chain joins TRBV7-2 and TRBJ2-5, with 9 bases matching TRBD2. Germline V gene sequence: CDR1 SGHTA, CDR2 FQGNSA. The CDR3 totals 16 residues. Trimming removed 2 bases from V and 0 bases from J; junction bases left unmatched: 4. CDR3 in amino acids: CASSLLSSGDQETQYF. The CDR3 DNA sequence: TGTGCCAGCAGCTTACTGTCTAGCGGGGACCAAGAGACCCAGTACTTC.

V and J are TRBV5-8 and TRBJ2-3; maybe TRBD1 (5 bases). CDR3 length equals 16 residues. Trimming removed 4 bases at V and 1 base at J, with 16 bases between. Per germline, CDR1 SGHTS and CDR2 YDEGEE. The CDR3: CASSPSDIARTDTQYF. The CDR3 bases are TGTGCCAGCAGCCCGTCGGACATAGCCCGCACAGATACGCAGTATTTT.

V is TRBV7-9 and J is TRBJ2-3; TRBD2 might be the D (6 bases). The V end lost 6 bases, the J end lost 0 bases, and 13 bases lay between the germline ends. The CDR3 is made up of 15 amino acids. Looked up from germline, CDR1 is SEHNR and CDR2 is FQNEAQ (reference sequence). CDR3 nucleotide sequence: TGTGCCAGCAGTCCCGGGACTTCTAGCACAGATACGCAGTATTTT. Translating gives CASSPGTSSTDTQYF.

The V gene is TRBV5-1, the J gene TRBJ1-6; perhaps TRBD1 as D (6 bases). The V end lost 0 bases, the J end lost 0 bases, and 16 bases lay between the germline ends. There are 19 residues in the CDR3. Germline CDR1 and CDR2: SGHRS and YFSETQ. The CDR3 sequence: CASSLAGSLDSSYNSPLHF. Here the CDR3 DNA reads TGCGCCAGCAGCTTGGCGGGGTCGCTGGACAGCTCCTATAATTCACCCCTCCACTTT.

This chain uses TRBV7-3 with TRBJ2-3; TRBD2 agrees at 12 bases. CDR1 and CDR2 (germline): SGHTA, FQGTGA. The junction had 6 bases not matched to a gene; V was cut back by 5 bases and J by 6 bases. CDR3 length: 15 amino acids. CDR3 nucleotides: TGTGCCAGCAGCCGCCGGACTAGCGGGGCGGATACGCAGTATTTT. It translates to CASSRRTSGADTQYF.

The chain uses TRBV5-4 and TRBJ2-5; 8 bases are shared with TRBD1. Germline assignment: CDR1 SGHNT and CDR2 YYREEE (reference sequence). The J segment lost 5 bases and the V segment lost 0 bases, leaving 6 bases of the junction unmatched. The CDR3 runs to 15 residues. In DNA form, the CDR3 reads TGTGCCAGCAGCTTGGTGGCAGGGGGCGAGGAGACCCAGTACTTC. Encoded protein: CASSLVAGGEETQYF.

J is TRBJ2-1 and V is TRBV11-2; D remains unclear. Germline V gene data show CDR1 as SGHAT and CDR2 as FQNNGV. V was trimmed by 1 base and J by 6 bases, leaving 13 bases between them. The CDR3 extends over 15 amino acids. This CDR3 reads CASSLVRLSINEQFF. Here the CDR3 DNA reads TGTGCCAGCAGCTTAGTTAGATTGTCGATCAATGAGCAGTTCTTC.

This clone has only one observation. The rearrangement uses TRBV19 and TRBJ2-7, with 7 bases matching TRBD2. Germline lookup yields CDR1 LNHDA and CDR2 SQIVND (reference sequence). This CDR3 region has 14 residues. Trimming took 5 bases from V and 1 from J; bases not matched to a gene: 5. The CDR3, as DNA: TGTGCCAGTAGTGCGGGGGTAGGGTCCTACGAGCAGTACTTC. It yields the protein CASSAGVGSYEQYF.

The chain recombines TRBV6-5 with TRBJ1-4, with D unresolved. V lost 5 bases and J 15 bases, leaving 19 bases between the germline ends. The CDR3 length is 13 residues. CDR1 MNHEY and CDR2 SVGAGI come from the germline V gene. The DNA for the CDR3 is TGTGCCAGCAGTCCCGATCTCAGCAGGAGGGTGTTTTTT. Translation gives CASSPDLSRRVFF.

The chain links TRBV7-8 to TRBJ2-7, with 9 bases identical to TRBD1. Trimming removed 3 bases from V and 1 base from J; junction bases left unmatched: 7. The CDR3 is made up of 16 amino acids. In germline, CDR1 is SGHVS, CDR2 FQNEAQ. Here the CDR3 DNA reads TGTGCCAGCAGCTTTAATCGGGACAGGGCATCCTACGAGCAGTACTTC. This codes for CASSFNRDRASYEQYF.

This clone was detected only a few times. The gene calls are TRBV18 and TRBJ2-7; 9 positions match TRBD1. V lost 3 bases, J lost 6 bases, and 6 bases stayed unmatched. This CDR3 comprises 14 residues. Germline CDR1 KGHSH, CDR2 LQKENI. In nucleotides, the CDR3 is TGTGCCAGCTCACCGGGGACAGGGAATCGCGAGCAGTACTTC. Its protein product is CASSPGTGNREQYF.

This sequence joins TRBV11-2 and TRBJ2-5; 7 bases are a match to TRBD2. V gave up 5 bases and J gave up 2 bases; unmatched junction bases: 8. Germline-derived CDR1 and CDR2 are SGHAT and FQNNGV. The CDR3 covers 15 residues. CDR3 in amino acids: CASSGKWGGQETQYF. The CDR3 DNA is TGTGCCAGCAGCGGAAAGTGGGGGGGGCAAGAGACCCAGTACTTC. Looking up the rest from reference TRBV11-2 and TRBJ2-5 gives the full variable domain: EAGVAQSPRYKIIEKRQSVAFWCNPISGHATLYWYQQILGQGPKLLIQFQNNGVVDDSQLPKDRFSAERLKGVDSTLKIQPAKLEDSAVYLCASSGKWGGQETQYFGPGTRLLVL.

The chain combines TRBV7-3 with TRBJ1-5; possible D gene TRBD1, 5 bases. The V and J ends lost 3 bases and 7 bases respectively, with 10 bases between them. The length of the CDR3 is 13 residues. The germline V gene encodes CDR1 SGHTA and CDR2 FQGTGA. The CDR3 loop is CASSFGGDQPQHF. CDR3 nucleotide sequence: TGTGCCAGCAGCTTTGGGGGGGACCAGCCCCAGCATTTT.

The chain couples TRBV7-3 to TRBJ1-1; 7 nucleotides match TRBD1. The CDR3 consists of 14 residues. The trim removed 4 bases at V and 5 bases at J, leaving 7 bases unmatched. The V gene's germline CDR1 is SGHTA and CDR2 FQGTGA. The CDR3 nucleotides read TGTGCCAGCAGCTCGACAGGGCAGCGAACTGAAGCTTTCTTT. It translates to CASSSTGQRTEAFF.